Presented here are 27 T cell receptor beta chains from one specimen sequenced in a study of CD8+ T cells in alopecia areata. Once RNA had been extracted, it was reverse transcribed into cDNA to act as the sequencing template. Here immunoSEQ multiplex PCR was the method, and the copy in TCRdb shows in-frame clones only, minus some. The table records 100,000 to 120,000 clones, approximately 61% of them present only once. The source material was NKG2D-low CD8+ T cells sorted from blood. The receptors were sampled from a human donor with alopecia areata.

The rearrangement uses TRBV27 and TRBJ2-5; D is unresolved. Germline V gene lookup returns CDR1 MNHEY and CDR2 SMNVEV (reference sequence). The V gene lost 3 bases and the J gene lost 2 bases, with 7 bases spanning the gap. The CDR3 length is 13 residues. The CDR3 loop is CASSFQGQETQYF. CDR3 in DNA: TGTGCCAGCAGTTTTCAAGGGCAAGAGACCCAGTACTTC.

The chain is built from TRBV6-1 and TRBJ2-5, with D perhaps TRBD2 (5 bases). The V end was cut by 2 bases, the J end by 4 bases, with 8 bases between. CDR3 length: 13 residues. Per the germline V gene, CDR1 is MNHNS and CDR2 is SASEGT. The DNA for the CDR3 is TGTGCCAGCAGTGAACCGGGGTTAGAGACCCAGTACTTC. Translated: CASSEPGLETQYF.

This clone was found once. The chain joins TRBV7-9 to TRBJ2-2; D is unclear. This CDR3 has 15 residues. The V end lost 5 bases, the J end lost 3 bases, and 13 bases lay between the germline ends. CDR1 is SEHNR and CDR2 is FQNEAQ in the germline V gene (reference sequence). The CDR3 reads CASSHTRGDTGELFF. Here the CDR3 DNA reads TGTGCCAGCAGCCACACGCGTGGGGACACCGGGGAGCTGTTTTTT.

This chain links TRBV4-2 with TRBJ2-7, with 13 positions matching TRBD2. The CDR3 is 14 amino acids. Germline CDR1 is LGHNA and CDR2 is YNFKEQ. V was clipped by 3 bases and J by 7 bases; unmatched bases: 3. The CDR3 nucleotides read TGTGCCAGCAGCCAGGAACTAGCGGGAGGGGAGCAGTACTTC. It is translated as CASSQELAGGEQYF.

The chain recombines TRBV19 with TRBJ2-1; 8 bases line up with TRBD2. The germline gives CDR1 LNHDA, CDR2 SQIVND (reference sequence). This CDR3 spans 16 amino acids. The J segment lost 0 bases and the V segment lost 3 bases, leaving 4 bases of the junction unmatched. CDR3: CASSIGSGSSYNEQFF. DNA for the CDR3: TGTGCCAGTAGTATCGGAAGCGGGAGCTCCTACAATGAGCAGTTCTTC.

J is TRBJ2-3 and V is TRBV11-2; D not certain. Germline V gene lookup returns CDR1 SGHAT and CDR2 FQNNGV. The length of the CDR3 is 14 residues. Trimming removed 2 bases at V and 2 bases at J, with 8 bases between. The CDR3 region is CASSLWATTDTQYF. The CDR3 nucleotides read TGTGCCAGCAGCTTATGGGCAACCACAGATACGCAGTATTTT.

This clone was seen once. The chain couples TRBV7-3 to TRBJ1-1; D is undetermined. Per the germline V gene, CDR1 is SGHTA and CDR2 is FQGTGA. V was trimmed by 8 bases and J by 5 bases, leaving 15 bases between them. The CDR3 totals 13 residues. CDR3 loop: CASRWTTGTEAFF. The CDR3 nucleotides are TGTGCCAGCCGCTGGACGACGGGTACTGAAGCTTTCTTT.

CDR3 protein: CASSLSDTYEQYF. CDR3 DNA: TGTGCCAGCAGTCTAAGTGATACCTACGAGCAGTACTTC. The chain employs TRBV27 and TRBJ2-7; D is ambiguous. Germline V gives CDR1 MNHEY, CDR2 SMNVEV (reference sequence). CDR3 length: 13 residues. V shed 5 bases and J shed 2 bases, with 10 bases lying between them.

This sequence joins TRBV4-1 and TRBJ2-7, with TRBD2 matching over 8 bases. This CDR3 has 14 amino acids. V gave up 1 base and J gave up 3 bases; unmatched junction bases: 2. Germline assignment: CDR1 MGHRA and CDR2 YSYEKL. CDR3 residues: CASSQVAGGYEQYF. The CDR3 DNA follows: TGCGCCAGCAGCCAAGTCGCGGGAGGCTACGAGCAGTACTTC.

The V call is TRBV25-1, the J call TRBJ2-5; 8 bases align to TRBD1. With the DNA end fitting TRBJ2-7 better, the J assignment may be wrong. The CDR3 length is 15 residues. The germline V gene encodes CDR1 MGHDK and CDR2 SYGVNS. Here the CDR3 reads CASSAWTGLSYEQYF. In DNA, the CDR3 is TGTGCCAGCAGTGCCTGGACAGGGTTGAGCTACGAGCAGTACTTC.

This clone has only a few counts. The gene calls are TRBV28 and TRBJ2-1; 9 nucleotides align to TRBD2. With 4 bases clipped from V and 9 bases from J, the junction kept 10 bases outside the gene matches. Germline V gene lookup returns CDR1 MDHEN and CDR2 SYDVKM. The CDR3 runs to 15 residues. The DNA for the CDR3 is TGTGCCAGCAGTTCTGTAGCGGGAGTGACGTCTGAGCAGTTCTTC. Translation: CASSSVAGVTSEQFF.

V is TRBV19 and J is TRBJ1-2, with D perhaps matching TRBD1 (5 bases). The germline V gene encodes CDR1 LNHDA and CDR2 SQIVND (reference sequence). This CDR3 is 12 amino acids long. V lost 6 bases to trimming and J lost 5 bases, with 10 bases between them. CDR3 in amino acids: CASSLTEYGYTF. The CDR3 bases are TGTGCCAGTAGCCTGACAGAATATGGCTACACCTTC.

CDR3: CASSPLPEHEQYF. As DNA, the CDR3 is TGCGCCAGCAGCCCCCTTCCGGAACACGAGCAGTACTTC. The chain combines TRBV5-1 with TRBJ2-7, with D unclear. This CDR3 is built from 13 residues. Germline-derived CDR1 and CDR2 are SGHRS and YFSETQ. The V and J ends lost 4 bases and 5 bases respectively, with 13 bases between them.

This clone was detected only a few times. The chain carries TRBV9 and TRBJ2-1; 9 bases agree with TRBD1. Germline loops: CDR1 SGDLS, CDR2 YYNGEE. The junction had 15 bases not matched to a gene; V was cut back by 4 bases and J by 10 bases. This CDR3 region has 16 residues. CDR3 DNA sequence: TGTGCCAGCAGCCCCCGGTCGGGACAGGGTACGGACGAGCAGTTCTTC. It encodes CASSPRSGQGTDEQFF. Full variable domain (rest looked up from reference TRBV9 and TRBJ2-1): DSGVTQTPKHLITATGQRVTLRCSPRSGDLSVYWYQQSLDQGLQFLIQYYNGEERAKGNILERFSAQQFPDLHSELNLSSLELGDSALYFCASSPRSGQGTDEQFFGPGTRLTVL.

The genes are TRBV2 and TRBJ2-3; 10 nucleotides agree with TRBD2. Trimming removed 6 bases from V and 2 bases from J; junction bases left unmatched: 8. Germline lookup yields CDR1 SNHLY and CDR2 FYNNEI. The CDR3 is made up of 16 amino acids. CDR3 coding DNA: TGTGCCAGCAGCCCCCTGACTAGCGGGTTCACAGATACGCAGTATTTT. This encodes CASSPLTSGFTDTQYF.

In its sample, this clone was seen a few times. The chain is built from TRBV27 and TRBJ2-3; D could derive from TRBD1 or TRBD2 (6 bases each). V lost 8 bases, J lost 10 bases, and 25 bases lay in between. The CDR3 spans 15 residues. Germline V CDR1 and CDR2: MNHEY, SMNVEV (reference sequence). This chain's CDR3 is CASGGPAGGLSAQYF. In DNA form, the CDR3 reads TGTGCCAGCGGGGGCCCAGCGGGTGGGCTAAGTGCGCAGTATTTT.

This chain links TRBV19 with TRBJ2-5; possible D gene TRBD2, 6 bases. V lost 5 bases to trimming and J lost 5 bases, with 30 bases between them. The CDR3 length is 19 residues. The germline gives CDR1 LNHDA, CDR2 SQIVND (reference sequence). In nucleotides, the CDR3 is TGTGCCAGTAGTTCCGGCCTTTCGGTAGCGGAAAATCTCCGGGAGACCCAGTACTTC. Translated: CASSSGLSVAENLRETQYF.

The V call is TRBV5-1, the J call TRBJ2-1; 11 nucleotides agree with TRBD2. Germline-derived CDR1 and CDR2 are SGHRS and YFSETQ. V shed 1 base, J shed 2 bases, and the junction held 8 bases outside the gene matches. This CDR3 has 18 residues. This CDR3 is CASSLKLAGAGTYNEQFF. The CDR3 coding sequence is TGCGCCAGCAGCTTGAAACTAGCGGGAGCGGGGACCTACAATGAGCAGTTCTTC. Supplemented by reference TRBV5-1 and TRBJ2-1, the full variable domain reads KAGVTQTPRYLIKTRGQQVTLSCSPISGHRSVSWYQQTPGQGLQFLFEYFSETQRNKGNFPGRFSGRQFSNSRSEMNVSTLELGDSALYLCASSLKLAGAGTYNEQFFGPGTRLTVL.

The chain has TRBV5-1 and TRBJ2-3; weak D call: TRBD1 (6 bases). Germline loops: CDR1 SGHRS, CDR2 YFSETQ. V lost 0 bases, J lost 4 bases, and 15 bases lay in between. The length of the CDR3 is 16 residues. CDR3 amino acids: CASSLAKVRGSDTQYF. The CDR3 DNA sequence: TGCGCCAGCAGCTTGGCCAAGGTCAGGGGCTCAGATACGCAGTATTTT. Full variable domain (missing parts from reference TRBV5-1 and TRBJ2-3): KAGVTQTPRYLIKTRGQQVTLSCSPISGHRSVSWYQQTPGQGLQFLFEYFSETQRNKGNFPGRFSGRQFSNSRSEMNVSTLELGDSALYLCASSLAKVRGSDTQYFGPGTRLTVL.

This clone was seen more than once but under ten times. The chain couples TRBV7-9 to TRBJ2-3; 7 bases align to TRBD2. Trimming took 5 bases from V and 1 from J; bases not matched to a gene: 6. Germline V gives CDR1 SEHNR, CDR2 FQNEAQ (reference sequence). The CDR3 sequence is 15 residues long. CDR3 region: CASSTGLGRTDTQYF. The CDR3 region has the DNA TGTGCCAGCAGCACAGGACTAGGGCGCACAGATACGCAGTATTTT.

The rearrangement links TRBV7-9 to TRBJ2-5; no definite D call. The CDR3 has 11 amino acids. Trimming removed 4 bases from V and 3 bases from J, with 3 bases in between. Germline CDR1 is SEHNR and CDR2 is FQNEAQ (reference sequence). CDR3 region: CASSSKETQYF. CDR3 in DNA: TGTGCCAGCAGCTCAAAAGAGACCCAGTACTTC.

This chain links TRBV9 with TRBJ2-1; D unclear. With 3 bases removed from V and 0 bases from J, the gap between germline ends came to 7 bases. From germline, CDR1 is SGDLS and CDR2 YYNGEE. The CDR3 length is 14 residues. The CDR3 sequence: CASSGSSSYNEQFF. For the CDR3, the DNA is TGTGCCAGCAGCGGATCCAGCTCCTACAATGAGCAGTTCTTC.

This sequence joins TRBV28 and TRBJ2-3; D is unclear. The CDR3 covers 14 residues. Germline-derived CDR1 and CDR2 are MDHEN and SYDVKM. V was shortened by 6 bases and J by 1 base, with 11 bases between the two germline ends. The CDR3 region has the DNA TGTGCCAGCAGCTATGGACCGGGCACAGATACGCAGTATTTT. Its protein product is CASSYGPGTDTQYF.

The sample holds a few counts of this clone. The V and J genes are TRBV28 and TRBJ2-7; 7 bases agree with TRBD1. This CDR3 has 14 residues. Trimming at V came to 9 bases and at J to 6 bases, leaving 14 bases not matched to a gene. The germline gives CDR1 MDHEN, CDR2 SYDVKM. The CDR3 DNA is TGTGCCAGTACCGGGGCAGGGGGAAATAGCGAGCAGTACTTC. It yields the protein CASTGAGGNSEQYF. Full variable domain (remainder filled in from reference TRBV28 and TRBJ2-7): DVKVTQSSRYLVKRTGEKVFLECVQDMDHENMFWYRQDPGLGLRLIYFSYDVKMKEKGDIPEGYSVSREKKERFSLILESASTNQTSMYLCASTGAGGNSEQYFGPGTRLTVT.

This clone turned up a few times. The chain uses TRBV7-3 and TRBJ2-1; D remains unclear. With 1 base removed from V and 8 bases from J, the gap between germline ends came to 9 bases. Germline assignment: CDR1 SGHTA and CDR2 FQGTGA. There are 13 residues in the CDR3. CDR3 amino acids: CASSLSLMDEQFF. For the CDR3, the DNA is TGTGCCAGCAGCTTAAGCCTGATGGATGAGCAGTTCTTC.

In its sample, this clone was seen once. The chain combines TRBV6-6 with TRBJ2-7; possibly TRBD2 for D (6 bases). Germline CDR1 is MNHNY and CDR2 is SVGAGI (reference sequence). Between the trimmed V and J ends, which lost 10 bases and 6 bases, there was a span of 28 bases. The CDR3 sequence is 16 residues long. CDR3 DNA sequence: TGTGCCACCTCCCCACAGCCCCGGCCCAGGGAGGCCGAGCAGTACTTC. This codes for CATSPQPRPREAEQYF.

CDR3 DNA: TGTGCCAGCAGCTTCGGGAGCAATGAGCAGTTCTTC. Its protein product is CASSFGSNEQFF. The chain carries TRBV13 and TRBJ2-1, with D perhaps TRBD2 (6 bases). Germline CDR1 is PRHDT and CDR2 is FYEKMQ (reference sequence). CDR3 length: 12 amino acids. V was trimmed by 3 bases and J by 6 bases, leaving 6 bases between them.